The 27 T cell receptor beta chains below come from one sample, sequenced in a study of glioma-infiltrating T cells. The iRepertoire nested amplicon-rescue multiplex PCR amplified TCR alpha and beta CDR3s from RNA. TCRdb recomputed calls from the multiplex PCR reads with MiXCR, one row per CDR3 protein. The table records around 190,000 distinct CDR3 sequences, approximately 40% of them present only once. Source material: glioma tissue, nonneoplastic brain tissue, or PBMCs (not recorded which). All receptors come from a human donor with low-grade glioma or glioblastoma, undergoing nonglioma brain surgery, or in good health (not recorded which).

This clonotype was observed many times. The CDR3, as DNA: TGTGCCAGCGCCCCTATGAACACTGAAGCTTTCTTT. Translating it yields CASAPMNTEAFF. The V and J genes are TRBV12-3 or TRBV12-4 and TRBJ1-1; no firm D call. The ends were cut back, 8 bases at V and 0 bases at J, with 7 bases in the middle. This CDR3 comprises 12 residues.

Turning to this clonotype: This may be a read error: a much more frequent sequence differs by one nucleotide. CDR3 sequence reads: CAISGQGIYGCTF. CDR3 DNA: TGTGCCATCAGTGGACAGGGGATTTATGGCTGCACCTTC. The chain combines TRBV10-3 with TRBJ1-2, with TRBD1 matching over 8 bases. The germline CDR1 and CDR2 sequences are ENHRY and SYGVKD. The CDR3 loop spans 13 amino acids.

This clonotype was seen more than once but under ten times. The chain employs TRBV29-1 and TRBJ1-2; 7 bases line up with TRBD1. The CDR3 extends over 12 amino acids. V gave up 5 bases and J gave up 4 bases; unmatched junction bases: 4. The V gene's germline CDR1 is SQVTM and CDR2 ANQGSEA. In nucleotides, the CDR3 is TGCAGCGTTTCAGGGGGGAGCTATGGCTACACCTTC. Translating it yields CSVSGGSYGYTF.

This clonotype was observed a handful of times. V usage is TRBV29-1 and J usage is TRBJ1-1; no clear D gene. V was cut by 7 bases and J by 1 base, with 10 bases left in between. The CDR3 runs 12 residues. Looked up from germline, CDR1 is SQVTM and CDR2 is ANQGSEA. CDR3 sequence reads: CSARTSNTEAFF. The CDR3 nucleotides read TGCAGCGCTCGGACCTCGAACACTGAAGCTTTCTTT. The full variable domain, with the rest looked up from reference TRBV29-1 and TRBJ1-1, is SAVISQKPSRDICQRGTSLTIQCQVDSQVTMMFWYRQQPGQSLTLIATANQGSEATYESGFVIDKFPISRPNLTFSTLTVSNMSPEDSSIYLCSARTSNTEAFFGQGTRLTVV.

This clonotype came up many times. J is TRBJ2-1 and V is TRBV28; 7 nucleotides align to TRBD1. The junction had 9 bases not matched to a gene; V was cut back by 8 bases and J by 2 bases. From germline, CDR1 is MDHEN and CDR2 SYDVKM. CDR3 length: 15 amino acids. The CDR3 here is CASRPGQTTYNEQFF. For the CDR3, the DNA is TGTGCCAGCCGGCCGGGACAGACGACCTACAATGAGCAGTTCTTC.

V gene TRBV28 combines with J gene TRBJ2-7; D is unclear. Germline V lookup: CDR1 MDHEN, CDR2 SYDVKM. Trimming took off 6 bases at V and 4 bases at J, with 10 bases between the two ends. This CDR3 is 12 amino acids long. The CDR3 sequence: CASSSTNYEQYF. The CDR3 region has the DNA TGTGCCAGCAGCAGCACTAATTACGAGCAGTACTTC.

This clonotype was observed a few times. The chain links TRBV7-8 to TRBJ2-7; D uncertain. Looked up from germline, CDR1 is SGHVS and CDR2 is FQNEAQ. The CDR3 is 15 amino acids. V lost 1 base and J 4 bases, leaving 14 bases between the germline ends. In DNA form, the CDR3 reads TGTGCCAGCAGCTTAGTCGCAACAGACGGATACGAGCAGTACTTC. Translating gives CASSLVATDGYEQYF.

Concerning this clonotype itself: Because the CDR3 is missing its conserved closing phenylalanine or tryptophan, this is likely a read error. V gene TRBV12-3 or TRBV12-4 combines with J gene TRBJ2-3; D possibly matches TRBD1 or TRBD2 (7 bases each). V lost 6 bases and J 4 bases, leaving 20 bases between the germline ends. The CDR3 extends over 16 amino acids. CDR3 protein: CASREQGREPADTQYS. CDR3 coding DNA: TGTGCCAGCAGGGAACAGGGGCGGGAGCCCGCAGATACGCAGTATTCT.

Comment on this clonotype: In this CDR3 the conserved last residue, phenylalanine or tryptophan, is missing, so a read error is likely. The chain couples TRBV3-1 to TRBJ2-1; tentative D call: TRBD2 (5 bases). This CDR3 contains 18 residues. Per the germline V gene, CDR1 is LGHDT and CDR2 is YNNKEL (reference sequence). Deletions cut 2 bases from V and 0 bases from J, with 17 bases between. The CDR3 DNA reads as TGTGCCAGCAGCCAACCACCGATGAGGGAGAGCTCCTACAATGAGCAGTTCCTC. Amino acids: CASSQPPMRESSYNEQFL.

Points on this clonotype: Since a much larger clone is just one base distant, this may be a read error. The chain couples TRBV28 to TRBJ1-1; the D gene is possibly TRBD1 (6 bases). Germline V gives CDR1 MDHEN, CDR2 SYDVKM. This CDR3 has 16 residues. The CDR3 DNA reads TGTGCCAGTACGCCCGGGGGCGCAAAAATGAACACTAAAGCTTTCTTT. Amino acid sequence: CASTPGGAKMNTKAFF.

This clonotype was picked up many times. J is TRBJ2-7 and V is TRBV28; 8 positions agree with TRBD1. Looked up from germline, CDR1 is MDHEN and CDR2 is SYDVKM. V dropped 4 bases and J dropped 4; count of bases not matched to a gene: 12. The CDR3 extends over 16 amino acids. CDR3 protein: CASSSYRTGKIYEQYF. CDR3 nucleotides: TGTGCCAGCAGTTCATATAGGACAGGGAAGATATACGAGCAGTACTTC.

The chain carries TRBV12-3 or TRBV12-4 and TRBJ2-1; the D is unclear. The CDR3 spans 11 residues. V shed 6 bases and J shed 8 bases, with 8 bases lying between them. Here the CDR3 reads CASSLTDEQFF. DNA for the CDR3: TGTGCCAGCAGCCTCACCGATGAGCAGTTCTTC.

With respect to this clonotype: In this CDR3 the conserved last residue, phenylalanine or tryptophan, is missing, so a read error is likely. V is TRBV29-1 and J is TRBJ2-1; no definite D call. Trimming pared 0 bases from V and 6 bases from J, leaving 9 bases between. There are 13 residues in the CDR3. Germline V gene sequence: CDR1 SQVTM, CDR2 ANQGSEA. The DNA of the CDR3 is TGCAGCGTTGAAGAACCCAGAGGCAATGAGCAGTTCTTA. This translates into CSVEEPRGNEQFL.

This sequence joins TRBV5-1 and TRBJ2-5; TRBD2 matches at 7 bases. Germline CDR1 SGHRS, CDR2 YFSETQ. V shed 4 bases and J 1 base; nucleotides not matched to a gene: 1. This CDR3 is built from 13 residues. The DNA of the CDR3 is TGCGCCAGCAGCACGGGGGGCCAAGAGACCCAGTACTTC. This translates into CASSTGGQETQYF.

This clonotype was recorded at least ten times. V usage is TRBV20-1 and J usage is TRBJ2-5, with TRBD1 matching over 7 bases. This CDR3 contains 14 residues. Germline CDR1 and CDR2: DFQATT and SNEGSKA (reference sequence). The J segment lost 0 bases and the V segment lost 5 bases, leaving 6 bases of the junction unmatched. The CDR3: CSARWTGNQETQYF. CDR3 bases: TGCAGTGCTCGATGGACAGGCAACCAAGAGACCCAGTACTTC.

The table lists this clonotype with a few counts. J is TRBJ1-2 and V is TRBV19; perhaps TRBD1 as D (5 bases). The CDR3 totals 15 residues. The V gene's germline CDR1 is LNHDA and CDR2 SQIVND (reference sequence). Trimming pared 4 bases from V and 4 bases from J, leaving 16 bases between. The CDR3 region is CASSKRTWGSYGYTF. CDR3 DNA: TGTGCCAGTAGTAAAAGAACTTGGGGCTCCTATGGCTACACCTTC. The full variable domain, its missing parts supplied by reference TRBV19 and TRBJ1-2, is DGGITQSPKYLFRKEGQNVTLSCEQNLNHDAMYWYRQDPGQGLRLIYYSQIVNDFQKGDIAEGYSVSREKKESFPLTVTSAQKNPTAFYLCASSKRTWGSYGYTFGSGTRLTVV.

V usage is TRBV5-1 and J usage is TRBJ2-7, with D tentatively TRBD1 or TRBD2 (5 bases each). Germline V gene sequence: CDR1 SGHRS, CDR2 YFSETQ. Trimming pared 5 bases from V and 2 bases from J, leaving 8 bases between. The CDR3 is made up of 12 amino acids. This CDR3 reads CASRRGAYEQYF. The CDR3, as DNA: TGCGCCAGCAGGAGAGGGGCCTACGAGCAGTACTTC.

This clonotype was seen at least ten times. V is TRBV27 and J is TRBJ2-7, with 13 positions matching TRBD2. V lost 4 bases, J lost 7 bases, and 7 bases stayed unmatched. The CDR3 is 15 amino acids. Germline loops: CDR1 MNHEY, CDR2 SMNVEV (reference sequence). CDR3 amino acids: CASSYRGLAGAEQYF. The CDR3 DNA follows: TGTGCCAGCAGTTACCGTGGACTAGCGGGAGCGGAGCAGTACTTC.

Concerning this clonotype: A much larger clone differs by one base, so this may be a read error. The chain couples TRBV28 to TRBJ2-1; TRBD2 agrees at 9 bases. This CDR3 spans 14 amino acids. Per the germline V gene, CDR1 is MDHEN and CDR2 is SYDVKM. CDR3 residues: CASSLKLAGNEQLF. The CDR3 nucleotides read TGTGCCAGCAGTTTGAAACTAGCGGGTAATGAGCAGCTCTTC. The entire variable domain, with the rest obtained from reference TRBV28 and TRBJ2-1, is as follows: DVKVTQSSRYLVKRTGEKVFLECVQDMDHENMFWYRQDPGLGLRLIYFSYDVKMKEKGDIPEGYSVSREKKERFSLILESASTNQTSMYLCASSLKLAGNEQLFGPGTRLTVL.

This clonotype was seen a few times. The genes are TRBV2 and TRBJ1-1; unclear D gene. V was cut by 7 bases and J by 4 bases, with 16 bases left in between. CDR1 is SNHLY and CDR2 is FYNNEI in the germline V gene. CDR3 size: 14 residues. The CDR3 spells CASMMVFLGTEAFF. As DNA, the CDR3 is TGTGCCAGCATGATGGTCTTCTTAGGCACTGAAGCTTTCTTT.

The table lists this clonotype with a few counts. The rearrangement uses TRBV28 and TRBJ2-5, with 11 bases lining up with TRBD2. Looked up from germline, CDR1 is MDHEN and CDR2 is SYDVKM. Trimming cost V 3 bases and J 3 bases; bases outside gene matches: 9. The CDR3 contains 17 residues. Here the CDR3 DNA reads TGTGCCAGCAGTTTCCGGACTAGCGGGTCGGACAAAGAGACCCAGTACTTC. It is translated as CASSFRTSGSDKETQYF.

In regard to this clonotype: A read error may account for a junction end that differs from germline. This chain joins TRBV5-1 and TRBJ2-1, with 11 positions matching TRBD2. The CDR3 loop spans 16 amino acids. From germline, CDR1 is SGHRS and CDR2 YFSETQ. The CDR3 nucleotides are TGCGCCAGCAGCCCGAGCGTAGCGGGAGGGTACAATGAGCAGTCCTTC. Amino acid sequence: CASSPSVAGGYNEQSF.

A remark on this clonotype: A much more abundant neighbour one base away suggests this may be a read error. The V and J genes are TRBV3-1 and TRBJ1-1, with D maybe TRBD1 (5 bases). Germline CDR1 LGHDT, CDR2 YNNKEL (reference sequence). Deletions cut 4 bases from V and 1 base from J, with 13 bases between. There are 15 residues in the CDR3. CDR3 in DNA: TGTGCCAGCAGCCCGGGGACGTGCTGGAACACTGAAGCTTTCTTT. It is translated as CASSPGTCWNTEAFF.

The count of this clonotype is one. The chain employs TRBV19 and TRBJ2-7; 7 nucleotides align to TRBD1. V lost 6 bases to trimming and J lost 2 bases; unmatched junction nucleotides: 13. Germline CDR1 and CDR2: LNHDA and SQIVND (reference sequence). This CDR3 is built from 16 residues. The CDR3 coding sequence is TGTGCCAGTAGCAGCTCCGGGACAGCCAGAACCTACGAGCAGTACTTC. Translating gives CASSSSGTARTYEQYF.

V and J are TRBV20-1 and TRBJ2-1; D is possibly TRBD2 (5 bases). Trimming pared 6 bases from V and 7 bases from J, leaving 19 bases between. The germline V gene has CDR1 DFQATT and CDR2 SNEGSKA (reference sequence). The CDR3 spans 14 residues. CDR3 loop: CSAGGRVPQNEQFF. For the CDR3, the DNA is TGCAGTGCAGGAGGCCGGGTCCCCCAAAATGAGCAGTTCTTC.

As regards this clonotype: One base away lies a much larger clone, so this may be a sequencing read error. V and J are TRBV20-1 and TRBJ2-7, with a possible D match to TRBD1 (5 bases). The CDR3 contains 13 residues. Germline CDR1 is DFQATT and CDR2 is SNEGSKA (reference sequence). The germline V and J ends were trimmed by 7 bases and 3 bases, with 16 bases remaining between them. CDR3 bases: TGCAGTGATGACAGACAAGACAGCTACGAGCAGTACTTC. Its protein is CSDDRQDSYEQYF.

The genes are TRBV3-1 and TRBJ2-3; 9 nucleotides align to TRBD2. The germline CDR1 and CDR2 sequences are LGHDT and YNNKEL (reference sequence). This CDR3 contains 15 residues. Losses at the gene ends were 7 bases for V and 2 bases for J; bases not matched to a gene: 7. CDR3 in DNA: TGTGCCAGCAATCCAGCGGGAGGACTCACAGATACGCAGTATTTT. It encodes CASNPAGGLTDTQYF.